This T cell receptor beta chain emerged from a study of T cells after posttransplantation cyclophosphamide. Clones were read by immunoSEQ multiplex PCR, and TCRdb kept only the in-frame ones, dropping some. Recorded here are about 36,000 clones, none singletons. This clone has only a few counts. Its antigen remains unknown. The related graft donor's blood sample was taken on the day of bone marrow donation. The study's findings and limits: Donor CD8+ memory clones often dominated recipient blood repertoires at later times. TRB overlap between skin or GI tissue T cells and blood was limited. Recipient CMV seropositivity and CMV reactivation strongly tracked TRB clonality.

Germline V gene lookup returns CDR1 GTSNPN and CDR2 SVGIG (reference sequence). V was pared by 3 bases and J by 4 bases, with 18 bases between. This CDR3 contains 15 residues. Sequences were obtained from PBMCs. V is TRBV30 and J is TRBJ1-1; perhaps TRBD1 as D (6 bases). The sequence came from a girl aged 5 to 17 in good health, CMV-negative, and a related stem cell transplant donor. CDR3 DNA sequence: TGTGCCTGGAGACGACAGGTCACGATGGGCACTGAAGCTTTCTTT. Its translation is CAWRRQVTMGTEAFF. The full variable domain, with the rest looked up from reference TRBV30 and TRBJ1-1, is SQTIHQWPATLVQPVGSPLSLECTVEGTSNPNLYWYRQAAGRGLQLLFYSVGIGQISSEVPQNLSASRPQDRQFILSSKKLLLSDSGFYLCAWRRQVTMGTEAFFGQGTRLTVV.